This entry lists 15 T cell receptor beta chains sequenced from one sample in a study of immune characterization of retroperitoneal liposarcoma. Via MiXCR, TCRdb re-called the PCR reads, giving one row per CDR3 protein. Among 9,500 to 13,000 distinct CDR3 sequences, about 30% were seen once, and the ten largest hold roughly 8%. The sequenced material came from tumor tissue. The receptors originated from a male donor with retroperitoneal liposarcoma.

By proportion, this clonotype is medium-sized. V is TRBV6-1 and J is TRBJ2-3; TRBD2 matches 15 bases. Germline trimming cut 4 bases from V and 4 bases from J; bases unmatched to any gene: 0. Germline values: CDR1 MNHNS, CDR2 SASEGT. CDR3 size: 15 residues. The CDR3 loop reads CASSGTSGGADTQYF. Written as DNA, the CDR3 is TGTGCCAGCAGTGGGACTAGCGGGGGGGCAGATACGCAGTATTTT.

The chain employs TRBV11-3 and TRBJ2-1, with D possibly matching TRBD2 (5 bases). Germline loops: CDR1 SGHNT, CDR2 YENEEA. Trimming took 8 bases from V and 5 from J, leaving 16 bases between them. This CDR3 has 14 amino acids. CDR3 bases: TGTGCCAGCTCCCTTGGCGGGTCTAACAATGAGCAGTTCTTC. This translates into CASSLGGSNNEQFF.

This rearrangement joins TRBV5-3 to TRBJ2-1; TRBD1 matches at 7 bases. TRBV5-3 is given ORF status, its function remaining uncertain. J lost 1 base, V lost 8 bases, and 3 bases had no gene match. The CDR3 covers 13 residues. The CDR3 DNA reads TGTGCCAGCCGGGACAGTTCCTACAATGAGCAGTTCTTC. Translated, it gives CASRDSSYNEQFF.

This chain connects TRBV6-1 to TRBJ1-4; D gene uncertain. From germline, CDR1 is MNHNS and CDR2 SASEGT. The CDR3 length is 12 residues. Between the trimmed V and J ends, which lost 1 base and 8 bases, there was a span of 5 bases. CDR3 DNA sequence: TGTGCCAGCAGTGAAGGACCAGAAAAACTGTTTTTT. Its protein is CASSEGPEKLFF.

The chain combines TRBV10-2 with TRBJ2-5; no reliable D call. The better agreement between TRBJ2-1 and the DNA end casts doubt on the J call. This CDR3 has 14 amino acids. The germline gives CDR1 WSHSY, CDR2 SAAADI. The CDR3 DNA sequence: TGCGCCAGCAGTGAGATTCGGTCGCATATTGAGCAGTTCTTC. As protein: CASSEIRSHIEQFF.

There are a few counts of this clonotype. The V and J genes are TRBV27 and TRBJ2-2, with a weak D call TRBD2 (5 bases). CDR3 length: 15 amino acids. Trimming pared 6 bases from V and 0 bases from J, leaving 11 bases between. Germline V CDR1 and CDR2: MNHEY, SMNVEV (reference sequence). CDR3 DNA sequence: TGTGCCAGCAGGGCTAGCAACGCGAACACCGGGGAGCTGTTTTTT. Its translation: CASRASNANTGELFF.

The chain employs TRBV6-8 and TRBJ2-5; 14 nucleotides align to TRBD2. The V segment lost 6 bases and the J segment 11 bases; nucleotides outside the gene matches: 11. This CDR3 is built from 15 residues. The germline CDR1 and CDR2 sequences are MNHGY and SAAAGT. CDR3 amino acids: CASRKGTSGRNEQYF. The CDR3 region has the DNA TGTGCCAGCAGGAAAGGGACTAGCGGGAGAAATGAGCAGTACTTC.

This clonotype is medium-sized by share. The chain recombines TRBV7-2 with TRBJ1-1, with D possibly TRBD1 on 5 matching bases. Germline CDR1 and CDR2: SGHTA and FQGNSA. The CDR3 extends over 14 amino acids. V shed 4 bases and J shed 1 base, with 10 bases lying between them. DNA for the CDR3: TGTGCCAGCAGCTGGGGACTAGGGAACACTGAAGCTTTCTTT. Encoded protein: CASSWGLGNTEAFF.

V usage is TRBV5-6 and J usage is TRBJ2-3; D remains unclear. This CDR3 spans 14 amino acids. Trimming left V 2 bases short and J 6 bases short, with 13 bases between. Per germline, CDR1 SGHDT and CDR2 YYEEEE. DNA for the CDR3: TGTGCCAGCAGCTTAAGGCAGAGCAAGGATACGCAGTATTTT. Translating gives CASSLRQSKDTQYF.

The chain uses TRBV27 and TRBJ2-5; the D gene is possibly TRBD2 (6 bases). CDR3 length equals 14 residues. The V end was cut by 5 bases, the J end by 5 bases, with 15 bases between. Per the germline V gene, CDR1 is MNHEY and CDR2 is SMNVEV (reference sequence). DNA for the CDR3: TGTGCCAGCAGTGGCCTAGGCGCGGGGGAGACCCAGTACTTC. It is translated as CASSGLGAGETQYF.

Ten or more counts support this clonotype. This rearrangement joins TRBV7-2 to TRBJ1-2; no definite D call. Germline values: CDR1 SGHTA, CDR2 FQGNSA. The CDR3 length is 13 residues. V lost 2 bases to trimming and J lost 6 bases, with 10 bases between them. The CDR3 region has the DNA TGTGCCAGCAGCTTACAACAGATCGATGGCTACACCTTC. Its protein product is CASSLQQIDGYTF.

This clonotype is classed as medium-sized. The chain has TRBV7-2 and TRBJ2-1; no clear D gene. Per the germline V gene, CDR1 is SGHTA and CDR2 is FQGNSA. V lost 5 bases to trimming and J lost 9 bases, with 8 bases between them. The CDR3 extends over 11 amino acids. CDR3 residues: CASSPMSEQFF. The CDR3 DNA reads as TGTGCCAGCAGCCCTATGAGTGAGCAGTTCTTC.

The gene calls are TRBV11-2 and TRBJ2-1, with 7 bases identical to TRBD2. The J call may not be correct, given that the DNA end is closer to TRBJ2-5. Germline assignment: CDR1 SGHAT and CDR2 FQNNGV. CDR3 size: 14 residues. The CDR3 sequence is CASRLGGKQETQYF. As DNA, the CDR3 is TGTGCCAGCAGGCTGGGGGGGAAACAAGAGACCCAGTACTTC.

The chain carries TRBV12-3 or TRBV12-4 and TRBJ2-3; 8 nucleotides match TRBD2. This CDR3 region has 17 residues. The V segment lost 5 bases and the J segment 4 bases; nucleotides outside the gene matches: 14. This CDR3 reads CASSHSPGLGRSDTQYF. The CDR3 DNA sequence: TGTGCCAGCAGTCATTCGCCGGGACTAGGTCGCTCAGATACGCAGTATTTT.

This clonotype appeared a few times. The gene calls are TRBV7-3 and TRBJ2-1; D might be TRBD2 (6 bases). Germline V gives CDR1 SGHTA, CDR2 FQGTGA. V dropped 5 bases and J dropped 5 bases, with 10 bases sitting between them. There are 13 residues in the CDR3. The CDR3 DNA reads TGTGCCAGCAGCCGTGGGGGGAACAATGAGCAGTTCTTC. Translation gives CASSRGGNNEQFF.